This T cell receptor beta chain was observed in a study of T cell responses to AZD1222 COVID-19 vaccine. This CDR3 region has 12 residues. CDR1 DFQATT and CDR2 SNEGSKA come from the germline V gene (reference sequence). The trim removed 3 bases at V and 9 bases at J, leaving 5 bases unmatched. This table comes from immunoSEQ multiplex PCR, and its TCRdb copy is limited to in-frame clones, with some not included. The data hold about 180,000 clones, with approximately 92% observed a single time. This specimen consisted of peripheral blood, obtained 28 days after the second dose of the MenACWY control vaccine. This TCR derives from an adult who received the MenACWY meningococcal vaccine as a control. V and J are TRBV20-1 and TRBJ2-1, with 7 bases identical to TRBD1. The CDR3 sequence is CSASPQGIEQFF. The CDR3 DNA reads as TGCAGTGCTAGTCCACAGGGGATTGAGCAGTTCTTC.